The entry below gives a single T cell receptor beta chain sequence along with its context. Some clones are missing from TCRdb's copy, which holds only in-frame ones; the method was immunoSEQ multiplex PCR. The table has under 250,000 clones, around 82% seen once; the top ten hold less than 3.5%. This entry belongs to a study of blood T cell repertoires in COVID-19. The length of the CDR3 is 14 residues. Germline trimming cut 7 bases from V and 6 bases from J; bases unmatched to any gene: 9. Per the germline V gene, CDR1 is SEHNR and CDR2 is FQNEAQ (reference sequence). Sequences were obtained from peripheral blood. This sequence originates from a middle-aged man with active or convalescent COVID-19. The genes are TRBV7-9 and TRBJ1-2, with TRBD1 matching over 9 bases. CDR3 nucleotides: TGTGCCAGCAAATTCGGGGACAGGGTGAATGGCTACACCTTC. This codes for CASKFGDRVNGYTF.